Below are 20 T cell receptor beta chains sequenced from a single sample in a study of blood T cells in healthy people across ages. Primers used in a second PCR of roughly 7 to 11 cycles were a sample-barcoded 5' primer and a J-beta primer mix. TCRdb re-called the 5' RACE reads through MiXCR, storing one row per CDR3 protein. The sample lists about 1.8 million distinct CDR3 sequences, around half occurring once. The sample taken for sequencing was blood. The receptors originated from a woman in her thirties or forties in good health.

The CDR3 loop reads CSWDRVSTDTQYF. The CDR3 DNA reads TGCAGCTGGGACCGGGTCTCCACAGATACGCAGTATTTT. This rearrangement joins TRBV20-1 to TRBJ2-3; D is tentatively TRBD1 or TRBD2 (5 bases each). Germline V gene data show CDR1 as DFQATT and CDR2 as SNEGSKA (reference sequence). This CDR3 has 13 amino acids.

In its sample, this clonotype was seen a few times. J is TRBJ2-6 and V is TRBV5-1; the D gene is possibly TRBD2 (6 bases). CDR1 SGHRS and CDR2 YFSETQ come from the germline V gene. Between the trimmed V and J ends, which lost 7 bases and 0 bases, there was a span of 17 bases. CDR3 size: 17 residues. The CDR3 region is CASGLAGPNSGANVLTF. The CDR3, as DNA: TGCGCCAGCGGGTTGGCGGGGCCTAACTCTGGGGCCAACGTCCTGACTTTC.

CDR3: CASSSEGLDQETQYF. CDR3 DNA sequence: TGTGCCAGCAGCTCGGAAGGACTAGACCAAGAGACCCAGTACTTC. This chain links TRBV11-2 with TRBJ2-5; 7 bases line up with TRBD2. The V segment lost 4 bases and the J segment 0 bases; nucleotides outside the gene matches: 5. The CDR3 length is 15 residues. Germline V gene lookup returns CDR1 SGHAT and CDR2 FQNNGV.

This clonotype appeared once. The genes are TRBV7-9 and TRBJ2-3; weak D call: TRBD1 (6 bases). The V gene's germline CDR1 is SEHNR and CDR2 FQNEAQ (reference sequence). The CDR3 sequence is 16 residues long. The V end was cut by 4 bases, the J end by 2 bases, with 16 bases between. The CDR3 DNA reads TGTGCCAGCAGCTCGTCAGGGGCGCGTATCACAGATACGCAGTATTTT. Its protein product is CASSSSGARITDTQYF.

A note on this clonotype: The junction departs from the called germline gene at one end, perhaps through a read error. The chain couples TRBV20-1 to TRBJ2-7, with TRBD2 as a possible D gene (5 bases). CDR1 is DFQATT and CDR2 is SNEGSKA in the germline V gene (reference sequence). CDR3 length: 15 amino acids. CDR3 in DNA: TGCAGTCCTAGAGTTTTGCTGAGCGGTTACAATGAGCAGTACTTC. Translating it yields CSPRVLLSGYNEQYF.

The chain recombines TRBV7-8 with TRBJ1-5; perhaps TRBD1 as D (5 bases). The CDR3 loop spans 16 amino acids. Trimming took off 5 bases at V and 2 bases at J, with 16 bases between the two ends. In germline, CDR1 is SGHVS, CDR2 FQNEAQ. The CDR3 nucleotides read TGTGCCAGCAGCGTAGGAGGGGTGGTGGGCAATCAGCCCCAGCATTTT. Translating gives CASSVGGVVGNQPQHF.

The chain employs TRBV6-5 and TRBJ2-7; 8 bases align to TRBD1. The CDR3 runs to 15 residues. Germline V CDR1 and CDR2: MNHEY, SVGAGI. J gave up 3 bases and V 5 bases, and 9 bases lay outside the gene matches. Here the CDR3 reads CASSRTGTGVYEQYF. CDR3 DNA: TGTGCCAGCAGTCGAACCGGGACAGGAGTCTACGAGCAGTACTTC.

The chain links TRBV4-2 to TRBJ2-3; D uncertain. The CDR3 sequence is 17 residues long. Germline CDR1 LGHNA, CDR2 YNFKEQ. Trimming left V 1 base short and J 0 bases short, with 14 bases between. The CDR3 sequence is CASSQVGAVTSTDTQYF. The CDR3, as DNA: TGTGCCAGCAGCCAAGTGGGCGCGGTAACTAGCACAGATACGCAGTATTTT.

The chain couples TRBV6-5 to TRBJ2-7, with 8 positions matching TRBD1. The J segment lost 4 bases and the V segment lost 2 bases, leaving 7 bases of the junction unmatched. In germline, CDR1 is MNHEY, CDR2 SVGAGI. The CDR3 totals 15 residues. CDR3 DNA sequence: TGTGCCAGCAGTTACGAGAGGGACAGGAGTTACGAGCAGTACTTC. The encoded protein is CASSYERDRSYEQYF.

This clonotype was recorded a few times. The CDR3 coding sequence is TGTGCCAGCAGTACTACACCGGTTTTTGGAGCTTTCTTT. This codes for CASSTTPVFGAFF. The chain employs TRBV12-3 or TRBV12-4 and TRBJ1-1; D remains ambiguous. This CDR3 region has 13 residues. Trimming removed 5 bases from V and 10 bases from J, with 17 bases in between.

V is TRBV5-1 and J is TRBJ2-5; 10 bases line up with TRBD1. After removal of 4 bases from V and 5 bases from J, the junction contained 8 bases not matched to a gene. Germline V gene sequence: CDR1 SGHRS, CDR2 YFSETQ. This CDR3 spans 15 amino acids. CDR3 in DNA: TGCGCCAGCAGCCCCAAGACAGGGGGCGTGGAGACCCAGTACTTC. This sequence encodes CASSPKTGGVETQYF.

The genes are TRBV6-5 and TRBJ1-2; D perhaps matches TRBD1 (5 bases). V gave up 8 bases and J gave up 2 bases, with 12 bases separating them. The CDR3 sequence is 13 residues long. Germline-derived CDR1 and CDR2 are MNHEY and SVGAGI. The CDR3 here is CASRGVENYGYTF. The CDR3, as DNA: TGTGCCAGCCGGGGGGTGGAAAACTATGGCTACACCTTC.

The CDR3: CASSLVKGSGYGYTF. In DNA, the CDR3 is TGTGCCAGCAGCTTGGTGAAAGGGTCGGGCTATGGCTACACCTTC. The chain combines TRBV5-6 with TRBJ1-2; unclear D gene. The CDR3 covers 15 residues. V was cut by 0 bases and J by 4 bases, with 13 bases left in between. Germline loops: CDR1 SGHDT, CDR2 YYEEEE.

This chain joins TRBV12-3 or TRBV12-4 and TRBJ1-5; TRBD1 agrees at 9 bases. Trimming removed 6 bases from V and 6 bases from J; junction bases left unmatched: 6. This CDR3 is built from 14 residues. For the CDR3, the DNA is TGTGCCAGCAGACGGGACAGGGAGTTTCAGCCCCAGCATTTT. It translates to CASRRDREFQPQHF.

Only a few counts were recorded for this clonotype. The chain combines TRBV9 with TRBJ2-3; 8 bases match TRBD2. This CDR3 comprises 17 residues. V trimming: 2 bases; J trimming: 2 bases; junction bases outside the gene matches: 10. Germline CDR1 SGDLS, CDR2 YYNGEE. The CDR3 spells CASSVDPPGGPTDTQYF. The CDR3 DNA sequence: TGTGCCAGCAGCGTTGATCCTCCGGGGGGGCCCACAGATACGCAGTATTTT.

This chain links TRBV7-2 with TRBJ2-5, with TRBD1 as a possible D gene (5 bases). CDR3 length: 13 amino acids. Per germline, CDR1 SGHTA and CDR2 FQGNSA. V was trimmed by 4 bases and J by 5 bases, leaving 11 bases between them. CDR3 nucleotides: TGTGCCAGCAGCTACAGGTATCCCGAGACCCAGTACTTC. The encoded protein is CASSYRYPETQYF.

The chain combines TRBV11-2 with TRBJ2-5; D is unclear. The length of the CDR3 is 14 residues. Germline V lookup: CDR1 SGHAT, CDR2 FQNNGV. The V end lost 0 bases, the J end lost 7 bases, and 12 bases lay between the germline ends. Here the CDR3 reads CASSLESLAGTQYF. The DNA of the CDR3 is TGTGCCAGCAGCTTAGAGTCTCTGGCAGGGACCCAGTACTTC. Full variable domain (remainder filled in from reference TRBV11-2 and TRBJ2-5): EAGVAQSPRYKIIEKRQSVAFWCNPISGHATLYWYQQILGQGPKLLIQFQNNGVVDDSQLPKDRFSAERLKGVDSTLKIQPAKLEDSAVYLCASSLESLAGTQYFGPGTRLLVL.

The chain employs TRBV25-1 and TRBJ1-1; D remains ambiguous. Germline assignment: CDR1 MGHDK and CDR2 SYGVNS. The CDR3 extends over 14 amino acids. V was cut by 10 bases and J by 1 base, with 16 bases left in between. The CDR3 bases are TGTGCCACTACGCGGTTGAGCCAGAACACTGAAGCTTTCTTT. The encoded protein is CATTRLSQNTEAFF. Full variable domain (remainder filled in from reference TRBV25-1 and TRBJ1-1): EADIYQTPRYLVIGTGKKITLECSQTMGHDKMYWYQQDPGMELHLIHYSYGVNSTEKGDLSSESTVSRIRTEHFPLTLESARPSHTSQYLCATTRLSQNTEAFFGQGTRLTVV.

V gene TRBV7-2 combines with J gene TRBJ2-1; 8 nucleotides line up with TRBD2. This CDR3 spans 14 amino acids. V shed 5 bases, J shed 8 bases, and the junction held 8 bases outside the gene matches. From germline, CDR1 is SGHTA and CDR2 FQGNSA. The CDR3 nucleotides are TGTGCCAGCAGCCTAGATGGGACTAGGGATGAGCAGTTCTTC. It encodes CASSLDGTRDEQFF.

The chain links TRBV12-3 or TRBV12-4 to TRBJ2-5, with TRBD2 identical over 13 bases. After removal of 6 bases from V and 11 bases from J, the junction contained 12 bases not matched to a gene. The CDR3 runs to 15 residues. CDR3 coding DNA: TGTGCCAGCAGCTCCAGGACTAGCGGGGGCCATGAGCAGTACTTC. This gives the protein CASSSRTSGGHEQYF.